This TCR beta chain was found in a study of cytomegalovirus exposure and HLA in healthy donors. With regard to this clone: Its matching antigen is unknown.

Overall study findings and caveats: In the analysis, some V segments, TRBV6-2 and TRBV6-3 included, were excluded as indistinguishable. In a later analysis, CMV-associated beta chains were mostly HLA-associated, it appeared. The study had only CMV serostatus as immune exposure information.

Germline-derived CDR1 and CDR2 are MNHNS and SASEGT. Trimming at V came to 8 bases and at J to 0 bases, leaving 4 bases not matched to a gene. The CDR3 runs 14 residues. The study ran its PCR with 60 Vbeta and 13 Jbeta primers. Assay: immunoSEQ multiplex PCR; the TCRdb copy retains only in-frame clones and omits some. The top ten clones hold around 10% of a sample with some 110,000 clones, around 68% of them seen once. This chain connects TRBV6-1 to TRBJ1-1; 9 nucleotides match TRBD1. The sample taken for sequencing was PBMCs. This sequence originates from a woman aged 45-65 years in good health and CMV-seropositive. The CDR3 reads CASGTGTLNTEAFF. CDR3 sequence (DNA): TGTGCCAGCGGGACAGGGACTCTGAACACTGAAGCTTTCTTT.